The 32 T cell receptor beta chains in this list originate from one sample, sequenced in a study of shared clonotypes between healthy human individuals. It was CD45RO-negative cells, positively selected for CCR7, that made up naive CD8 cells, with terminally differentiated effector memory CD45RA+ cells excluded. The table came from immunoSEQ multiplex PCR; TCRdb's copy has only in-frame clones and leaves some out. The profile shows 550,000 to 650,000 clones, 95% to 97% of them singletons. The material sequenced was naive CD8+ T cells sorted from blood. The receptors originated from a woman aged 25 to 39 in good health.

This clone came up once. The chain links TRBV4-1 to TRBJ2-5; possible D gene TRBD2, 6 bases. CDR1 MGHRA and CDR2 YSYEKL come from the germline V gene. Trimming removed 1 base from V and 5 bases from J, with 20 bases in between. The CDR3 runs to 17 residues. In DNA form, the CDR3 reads TGCGCCAGCAGCCAAGGGCGAAGGTCCGGGGGACGCGAGACCCAGTACTTC. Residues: CASSQGRRSGGRETQYF.

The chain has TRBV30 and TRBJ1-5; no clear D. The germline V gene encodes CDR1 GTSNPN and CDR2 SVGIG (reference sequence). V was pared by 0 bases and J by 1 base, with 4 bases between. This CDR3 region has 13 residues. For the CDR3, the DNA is TGTGCCTGGAGTGTACTGAGCAATCAGCCCCAGCATTTT. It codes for CAWSVLSNQPQHF.

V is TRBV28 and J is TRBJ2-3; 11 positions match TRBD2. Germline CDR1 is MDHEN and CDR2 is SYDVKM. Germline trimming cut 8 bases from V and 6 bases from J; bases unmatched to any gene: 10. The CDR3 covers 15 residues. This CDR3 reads CASSRTSGSSDTQYF. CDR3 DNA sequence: TGTGCCAGCTCGAGGACTAGCGGGTCATCGGATACGCAGTATTTT.

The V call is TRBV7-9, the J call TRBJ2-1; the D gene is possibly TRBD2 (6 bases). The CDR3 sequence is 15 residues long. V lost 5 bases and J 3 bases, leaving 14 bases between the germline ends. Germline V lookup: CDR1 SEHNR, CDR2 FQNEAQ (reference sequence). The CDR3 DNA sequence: TGTGCCAGCAGCCAGAGGATAGCGGTCTACAATGAGCAGTTCTTC. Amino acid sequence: CASSQRIAVYNEQFF.

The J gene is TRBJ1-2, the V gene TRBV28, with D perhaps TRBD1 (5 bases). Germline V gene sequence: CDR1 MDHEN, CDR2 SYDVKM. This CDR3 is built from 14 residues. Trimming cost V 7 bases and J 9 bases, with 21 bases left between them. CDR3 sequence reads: CASTGLDVRASYTF. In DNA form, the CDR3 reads TGTGCCAGCACCGGCCTGGATGTCAGGGCGAGCTACACCTTC.

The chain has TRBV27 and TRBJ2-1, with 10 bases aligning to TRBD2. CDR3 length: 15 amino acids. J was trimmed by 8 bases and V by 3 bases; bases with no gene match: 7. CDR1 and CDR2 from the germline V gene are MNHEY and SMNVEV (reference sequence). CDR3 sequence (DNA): TGTGCCAGCAGTTTTGGAGCGGGAGGGCTGTATGAGCAGTTCTTC. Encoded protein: CASSFGAGGLYEQFF.

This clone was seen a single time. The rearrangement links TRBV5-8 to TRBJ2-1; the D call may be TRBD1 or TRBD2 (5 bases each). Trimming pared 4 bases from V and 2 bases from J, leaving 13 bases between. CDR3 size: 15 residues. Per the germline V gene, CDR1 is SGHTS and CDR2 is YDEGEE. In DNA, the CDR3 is TGTGCCAGCAGCCGGGGCGGTGCAACCTACAATGAGCAGTTCTTC. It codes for CASSRGGATYNEQFF. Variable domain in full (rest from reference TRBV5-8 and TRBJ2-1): EAGVTQSPTHLIKTRGQQATLRCSPISGHTSVYWYQQALGLGLQFLLWYDEGEERNRGNFPPRFSGRQFPNYSSELNVNALELEDSALYLCASSRGGATYNEQFFGPGTRLTVL.

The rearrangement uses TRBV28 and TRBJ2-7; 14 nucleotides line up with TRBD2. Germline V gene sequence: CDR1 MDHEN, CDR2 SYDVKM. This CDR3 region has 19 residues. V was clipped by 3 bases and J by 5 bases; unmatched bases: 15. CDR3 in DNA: TGTGCCAGCAGTTTTTCGGGGACTAGCGGGAGATATGACGGCCACGAGCAGTACTTC. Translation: CASSFSGTSGRYDGHEQYF.

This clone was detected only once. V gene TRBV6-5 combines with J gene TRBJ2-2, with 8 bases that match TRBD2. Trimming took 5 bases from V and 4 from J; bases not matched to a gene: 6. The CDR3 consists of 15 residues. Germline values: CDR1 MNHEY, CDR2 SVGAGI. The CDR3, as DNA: TGTGCCAGCAGTCCCGTAGCGGGGCTCACCGGGGAGCTGTTTTTT. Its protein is CASSPVAGLTGELFF.

The CDR3 nucleotides are TGTGCCAGCAGCCCACCAGACAGGGCCTACGAGCAGTACTTC. Protein product: CASSPPDRAYEQYF. The gene calls are TRBV7-6 and TRBJ2-7, with 7 bases aligning to TRBD1. Germline V gene data show CDR1 as SGHVS and CDR2 as FNYEAQ. The CDR3 totals 14 residues. Losses at the gene ends were 5 bases for V and 2 bases for J; bases not matched to a gene: 6.

The CDR3 reads CSANNQPQHF. The CDR3 DNA follows: TGCAGTGCTAACAATCAGCCCCAGCATTTT. The chain recombines TRBV20-1 with TRBJ1-5; D remains unclear. CDR1 and CDR2 (germline): DFQATT, SNEGSKA (reference sequence). Trimming left V 4 bases short and J 3 bases short, with 1 base between. CDR3 length: 10 residues.

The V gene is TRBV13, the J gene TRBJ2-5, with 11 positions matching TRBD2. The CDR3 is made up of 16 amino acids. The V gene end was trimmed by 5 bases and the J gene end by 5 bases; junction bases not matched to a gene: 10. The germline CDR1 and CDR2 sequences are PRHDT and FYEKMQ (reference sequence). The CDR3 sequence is CASSPGTSGLGETQYF. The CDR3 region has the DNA TGTGCCAGCAGCCCGGGGACTAGCGGCCTGGGGGAGACCCAGTACTTC.

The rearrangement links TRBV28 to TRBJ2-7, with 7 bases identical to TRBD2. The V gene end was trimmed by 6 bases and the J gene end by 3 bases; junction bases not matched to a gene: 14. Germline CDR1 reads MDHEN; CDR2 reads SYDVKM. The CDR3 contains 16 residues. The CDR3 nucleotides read TGTGCCAGCAGGAAAACCGGGACTACATCCTACTACGAGCAGTACTTC. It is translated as CASRKTGTTSYYEQYF.

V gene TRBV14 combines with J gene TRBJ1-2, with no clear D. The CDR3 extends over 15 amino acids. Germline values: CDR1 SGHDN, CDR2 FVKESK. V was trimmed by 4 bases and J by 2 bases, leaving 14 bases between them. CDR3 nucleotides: TGTGCCAGCAGCCCCACCCAATTTCTAAACTATGGCTACACCTTC. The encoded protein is CASSPTQFLNYGYTF.

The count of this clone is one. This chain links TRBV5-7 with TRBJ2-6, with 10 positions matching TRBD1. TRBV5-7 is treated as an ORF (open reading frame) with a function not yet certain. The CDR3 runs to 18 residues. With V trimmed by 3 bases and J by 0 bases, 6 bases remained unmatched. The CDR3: CASSWTGGWDSGANVLTF. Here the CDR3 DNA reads TGTGCCAGCAGCTGGACAGGGGGTTGGGACTCTGGGGCCAACGTCCTGACTTTC.

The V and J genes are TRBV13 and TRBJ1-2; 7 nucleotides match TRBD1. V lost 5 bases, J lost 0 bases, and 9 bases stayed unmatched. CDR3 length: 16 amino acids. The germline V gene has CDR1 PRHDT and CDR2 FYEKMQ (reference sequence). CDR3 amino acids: CASSPLGTASNYGYTF. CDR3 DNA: TGTGCCAGCAGCCCCCTCGGGACAGCTTCTAACTATGGCTACACCTTC.

The CDR3: CASSVGTSGYQYF. CDR3 DNA: TGTGCCAGCAGCGTAGGGACTAGCGGGTATCAGTACTTC. The J gene is TRBJ2-7, the V gene TRBV9; 11 bases fit TRBD2. With 0 bases clipped from V and 10 bases from J, the junction kept 3 bases outside the gene matches. There are 13 residues in the CDR3. Germline CDR1 is SGDLS and CDR2 is YYNGEE.

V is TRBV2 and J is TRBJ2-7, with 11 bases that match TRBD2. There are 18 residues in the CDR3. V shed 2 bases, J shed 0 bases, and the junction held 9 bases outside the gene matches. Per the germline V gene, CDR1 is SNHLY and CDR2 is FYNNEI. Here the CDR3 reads CASSEISSGRSSSYEQYF. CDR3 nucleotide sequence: TGTGCCAGCAGTGAAATCTCTAGCGGGAGGTCAAGCTCCTACGAGCAGTACTTC. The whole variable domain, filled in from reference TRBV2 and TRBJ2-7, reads EPEVTQTPSHQVTQMGQEVILRCVPISNHLYFYWYRQILGQKVEFLVSFYNNEISEKSEIFDDQFSVERPDGSNFTLKIRSTKLEDSAMYFCASSEISSGRSSSYEQYFGPGTRLTVT.

The CDR3 DNA reads as TGTGCCTGGAGTGTAGGGACAGTCGCGGGCACAGATACGCAGTATTTT. Translating gives CAWSVGTVAGTDTQYF. The chain couples TRBV30 to TRBJ2-3, with 7 positions matching TRBD1. V shed 0 bases, J shed 1 base, and the junction held 7 bases outside the gene matches. Germline lookup yields CDR1 GTSNPN and CDR2 SVGIG (reference sequence). CDR3 size: 16 residues.

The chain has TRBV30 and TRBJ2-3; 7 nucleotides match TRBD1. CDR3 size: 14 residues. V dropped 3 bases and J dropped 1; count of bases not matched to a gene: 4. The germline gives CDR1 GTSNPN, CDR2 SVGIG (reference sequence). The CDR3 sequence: CAWSSGQGTDTQYF. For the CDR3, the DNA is TGTGCCTGGAGCTCCGGACAGGGCACAGATACGCAGTATTTT. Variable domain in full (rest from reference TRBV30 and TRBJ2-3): SQTIHQWPATLVQPVGSPLSLECTVEGTSNPNLYWYRQAAGRGLQLLFYSVGIGQISSEVPQNLSASRPQDRQFILSSKKLLLSDSGFYLCAWSSGQGTDTQYFGPGTRLTVL.

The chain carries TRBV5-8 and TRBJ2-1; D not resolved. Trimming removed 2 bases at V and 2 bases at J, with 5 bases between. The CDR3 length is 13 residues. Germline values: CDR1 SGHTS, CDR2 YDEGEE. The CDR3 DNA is TGTGCCAGCAGCTTTGACACCTACAATGAGCAGTTCTTC. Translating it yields CASSFDTYNEQFF.

DNA for the CDR3: TGTGCCAGCAGTGATGGCGGACTGAGCTCCTACGAGCAGTACTTC. This encodes CASSDGGLSSYEQYF. The rearrangement joins TRBV2 to TRBJ2-7, with D perhaps TRBD2 (5 bases). The germline gives CDR1 SNHLY, CDR2 FYNNEI. V was cut by 3 bases and J by 0 bases, with 12 bases left in between. The CDR3 is made up of 15 amino acids.

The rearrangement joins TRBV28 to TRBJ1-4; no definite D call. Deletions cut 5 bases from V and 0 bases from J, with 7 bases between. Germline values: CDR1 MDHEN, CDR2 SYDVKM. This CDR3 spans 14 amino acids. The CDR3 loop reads CASSPVATNEKLFF. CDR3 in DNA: TGTGCCAGCAGTCCGGTTGCAACTAATGAAAAACTGTTTTTT. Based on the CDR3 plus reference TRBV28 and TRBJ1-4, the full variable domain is DVKVTQSSRYLVKRTGEKVFLECVQDMDHENMFWYRQDPGLGLRLIYFSYDVKMKEKGDIPEGYSVSREKKERFSLILESASTNQTSMYLCASSPVATNEKLFFGSGTQLSVL.

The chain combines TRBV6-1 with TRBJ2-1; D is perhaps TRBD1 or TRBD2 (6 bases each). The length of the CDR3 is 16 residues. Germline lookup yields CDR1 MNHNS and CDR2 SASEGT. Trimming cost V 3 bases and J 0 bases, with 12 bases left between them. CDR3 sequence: CASSDGGGGSYNEQFF. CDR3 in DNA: TGTGCCAGCAGTGATGGAGGGGGAGGCTCCTACAATGAGCAGTTCTTC.

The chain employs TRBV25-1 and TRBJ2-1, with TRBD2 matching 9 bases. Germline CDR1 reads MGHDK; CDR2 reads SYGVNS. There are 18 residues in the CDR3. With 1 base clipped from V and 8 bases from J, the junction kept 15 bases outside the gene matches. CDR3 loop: CASSESVRREGQYHEQFF. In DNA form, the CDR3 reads TGTGCCAGCAGTGAATCCGTTCGGCGGGAGGGCCAGTATCATGAGCAGTTCTTC.

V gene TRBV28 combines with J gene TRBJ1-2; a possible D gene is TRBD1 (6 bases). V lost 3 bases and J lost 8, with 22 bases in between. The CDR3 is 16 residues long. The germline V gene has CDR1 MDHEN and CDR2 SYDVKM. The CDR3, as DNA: TGTGCCAGCAGTTTGGCCAACCTCAGGGGTACTTACGGCTACACCTTC. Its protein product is CASSLANLRGTYGYTF.

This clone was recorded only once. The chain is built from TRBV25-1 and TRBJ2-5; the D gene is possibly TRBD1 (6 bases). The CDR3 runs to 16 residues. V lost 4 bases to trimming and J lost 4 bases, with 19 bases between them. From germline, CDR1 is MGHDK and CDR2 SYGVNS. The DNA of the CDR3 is TGTGCCAGCAGTGCGTGGGACACCCAACATTTAGAGACCCAGTACTTC. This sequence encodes CASSAWDTQHLETQYF.

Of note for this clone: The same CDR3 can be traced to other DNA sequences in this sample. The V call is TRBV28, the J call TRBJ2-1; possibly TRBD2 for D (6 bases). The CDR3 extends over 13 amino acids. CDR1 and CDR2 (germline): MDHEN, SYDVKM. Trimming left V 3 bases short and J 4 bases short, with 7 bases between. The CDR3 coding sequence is TGTGCCAGCAGTTTTGGAGGGTACAATGAGCAGTTCTTC. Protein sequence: CASSFGGYNEQFF.

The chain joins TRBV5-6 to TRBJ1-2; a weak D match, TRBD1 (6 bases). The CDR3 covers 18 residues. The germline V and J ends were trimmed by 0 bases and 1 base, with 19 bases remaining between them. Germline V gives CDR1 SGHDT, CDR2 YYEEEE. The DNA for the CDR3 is TGTGCCAGCAGCTTGGGACAGGACAACCCTTTTATTAACTATGGCTACACCTTC. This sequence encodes CASSLGQDNPFINYGYTF.

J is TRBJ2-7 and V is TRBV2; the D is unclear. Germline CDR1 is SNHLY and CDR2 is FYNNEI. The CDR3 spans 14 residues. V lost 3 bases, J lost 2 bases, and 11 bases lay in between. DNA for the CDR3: TGTGCCAGCAGTGAGCGCCGTCCACCCTACGAGCAGTACTTC. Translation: CASSERRPPYEQYF.

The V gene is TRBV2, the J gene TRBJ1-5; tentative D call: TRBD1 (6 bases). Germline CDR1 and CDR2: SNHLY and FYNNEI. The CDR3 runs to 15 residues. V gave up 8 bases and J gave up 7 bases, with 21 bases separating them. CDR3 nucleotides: TGTGCCAGCCTGATTGAGGCAGGGGATGGGCAGCCCCAGCATTTT. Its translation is CASLIEAGDGQPQHF.

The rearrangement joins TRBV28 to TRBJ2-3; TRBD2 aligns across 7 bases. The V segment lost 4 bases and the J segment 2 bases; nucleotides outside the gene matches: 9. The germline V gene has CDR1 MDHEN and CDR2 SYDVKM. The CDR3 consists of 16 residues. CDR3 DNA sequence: TGTGCCAGCAGTTCAAACCCCGGGACTACCACAGATACGCAGTATTTT. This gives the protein CASSSNPGTTTDTQYF.